This T cell receptor beta chain was sequenced in a study of shared clonotypes between healthy human individuals. In regard to this clone: Antigen: not known.

CDR3 length: 14 residues. V was shortened by 4 bases and J by 2 bases, with 12 bases between the two germline ends. The germline V gene encodes CDR1 MDHEN and CDR2 SYDVKM. Assay: immunoSEQ multiplex PCR; the TCRdb copy retains only in-frame clones and omits some. The table lists approximately 1.5 million clones, approximately 98.5% of them singletons. Points from the study as a whole: For sorted subsets, rarefaction showed incomplete sequencing despite large depth.

The clonotype originates from a man between 25 and 39 years old in good health. The rearrangement uses TRBV28 and TRBJ2-7; the D gene is possibly TRBD1 (5 bases). The specimen sequenced was naive CD4+ T cells sorted from blood. Subset described: CD45RA+ positively selected. The CDR3 loop reads CASSSQTATYEQYF. Written as DNA, the CDR3 is TGTGCCAGCAGTTCTCAGACAGCCACCTACGAGCAGTACTTC.